The 3 T cell receptor beta chains below come from one sample, sequenced in a study of long-term antiretroviral therapy in people with HIV. The immunoSEQ assay was v3.0, run at survey level. Repertoires were generated with immunoSEQ multiplex PCR, while TCRdb's copy carries only in-frame clones and drops some. The sample carries some 43,000 clones, around 86% recorded once. The material was unsorted PBMCs, obtained 0.1 years before starting antiretroviral therapy. The receptors derive from a woman between 50 and 59 years old with HIV.

The chain joins TRBV19 to TRBJ1-5; 11 nucleotides align to TRBD1. With 9 bases clipped from V and 5 bases from J, the junction kept 3 bases outside the gene matches. The CDR3 spans 13 residues. CDR1 is LNHDA, CDR2 SQIVND, per germline (reference sequence). The CDR3 DNA follows: TGTGCCAGCGGACAGGGGGCCCATCAGCCCCAGCATTTT. Translation: CASGQGAHQPQHF.

This clone was seen once. DNA for the CDR3: TGTGCCAGCTTAGTCAGGGACACAGATACGCAGTATTTT. Protein: CASLVRDTDTQYF. The J gene is TRBJ2-3, the V gene TRBV18; possibly TRBD1 for D (5 bases). CDR1 is KGHSH and CDR2 is LQKENI in the germline V gene. Between the trimmed V and J ends, which lost 7 bases and 2 bases, there was a span of 10 bases. This CDR3 comprises 13 residues. Complete variable domain (other parts from reference TRBV18 and TRBJ2-3): NAGVMQNPRHLVRRRGQEARLRCSPMKGHSHVYWYRQLPEEGLKFMVYLQKENIIDESGMPKERFSAEFPKEGPSILRIQQVVRGDSAAYFCASLVRDTDTQYFGPGTRLTVL.

The V gene is TRBV7-3, the J gene TRBJ2-2; TRBD1 aligns across 8 bases. The CDR3 has 16 amino acids. Looked up from germline, CDR1 is SGHTA and CDR2 is FQGTGA. V lost 5 bases to trimming and J lost 1 base; unmatched junction nucleotides: 6. This CDR3 reads CASSRQGLRNTGELFF. CDR3 in DNA: TGTGCCAGCAGCCGACAGGGGCTTCGGAACACCGGGGAGCTGTTTTTT.